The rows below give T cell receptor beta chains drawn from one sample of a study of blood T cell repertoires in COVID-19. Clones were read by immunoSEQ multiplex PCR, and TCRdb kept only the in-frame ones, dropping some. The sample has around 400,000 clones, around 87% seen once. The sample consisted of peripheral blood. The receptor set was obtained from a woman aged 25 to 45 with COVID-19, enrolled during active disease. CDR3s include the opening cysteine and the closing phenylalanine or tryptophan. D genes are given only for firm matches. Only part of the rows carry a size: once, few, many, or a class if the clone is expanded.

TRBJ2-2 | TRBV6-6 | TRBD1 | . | CASSRRDRGTFANTGELFF | TGTGCCAGCAGTCGCCGGGACAGGGGCACCTTCGCGAACACCGGGGAGCTGTTTTTT
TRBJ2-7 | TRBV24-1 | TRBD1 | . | CATSDSGTGTYEQYF | TGTGCCACCAGTGACTCCGGGACAGGGACCTACGAGCAGTACTTC
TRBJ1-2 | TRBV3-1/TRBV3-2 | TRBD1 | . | CASSQHSQGAGGYTF | TGTGCCAGCAGCCAACACTCGCAGGGGGCTGGTGGCTACACCTTC
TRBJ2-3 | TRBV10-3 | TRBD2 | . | CAIGASSGSETDTQYF | TGTGCCATCGGTGCCTCTAGCGGGAGTGAAACAGATACGCAGTATTTT
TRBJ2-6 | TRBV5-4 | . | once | CASSPEVGANVLTF | TGTGCCAGCAGCCCGGAGGTTGGGGCCAACGTCCTGACTTTC
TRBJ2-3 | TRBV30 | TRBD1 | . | CAWSQGASSTDTQYF | TGTGCCTGGAGTCAGGGGGCCTCTAGCACAGATACGCAGTATTTT
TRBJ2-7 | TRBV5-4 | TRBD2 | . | CASSLGLAGFYEQYF | TGTGCCAGCAGCTTGGGGCTAGCGGGTTTCTACGAGCAGTACTTC
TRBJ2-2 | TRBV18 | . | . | CASFDPGDTGELFF | TGTGCCAGCTTTGACCCGGGGGACACCGGGGAGCTGTTTTTT
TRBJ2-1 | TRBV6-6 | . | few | CASSSQGGTYNEQFF | TGTGCCAGCAGTTCCCAGGGAGGCACCTACAATGAGCAGTTCTTC
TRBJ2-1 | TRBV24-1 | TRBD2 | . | CATSGAPSSGRDEQFF | TGTGCCACCAGTGGGGCCCCCTCTAGCGGGAGGGATGAGCAGTTCTTC
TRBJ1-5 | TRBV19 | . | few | CASSISVENQPQHF | TGTGCCAGTAGTATCTCCGTGGAGAATCAGCCCCAGCATTTT
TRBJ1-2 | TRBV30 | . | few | CAWRGGRGYGYTF | TGTGCCTGGAGAGGGGGGAGGGGGTATGGCTACACCTTC
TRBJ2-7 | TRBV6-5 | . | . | CASSYAPGLTYEQYF | TGTGCCAGCAGTTACGCCCCGGGACTCACATACGAGCAGTACTTC
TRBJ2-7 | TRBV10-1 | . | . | CASSSQNGYEQYF | TGCGCCAGCAGTTCGCAAAACGGCTACGAGCAGTACTTC
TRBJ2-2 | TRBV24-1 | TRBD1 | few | CATSDDRRDRANTGELFF | TGTGCCACCAGTGATGACCGACGGGACAGGGCGAACACCGGGGAGCTGTTTTTT
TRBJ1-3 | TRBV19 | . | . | CASSATRIGNTIYF | TGTGCCAGTAGTGCGACGAGGATTGGAAACACCATATATTTT
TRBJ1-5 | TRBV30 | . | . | CAWNLQGSNQPQHF | TGTGCCTGGAACCTACAGGGCAGCAATCAGCCCCAGCATTTT
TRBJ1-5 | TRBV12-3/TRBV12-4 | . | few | CASSPQGNQPQHF | TGTGCCAGCAGTCCTCAGGGGAATCAGCCCCAGCATTTT
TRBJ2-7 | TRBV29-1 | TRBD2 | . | CSVASGEPYEQYF | TGCAGCGTTGCCAGCGGGGAACCCTACGAGCAGTACTTC
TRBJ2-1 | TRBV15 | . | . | CATSRERTRTYNEQFF | TGTGCCACCAGCAGAGAAAGGACTCGTACCTACAATGAGCAGTTCTTC
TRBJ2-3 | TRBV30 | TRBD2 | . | CAWRAGGFTDTQYF | TGTGCCTGGAGAGCGGGGGGCTTCACAGATACGCAGTATTTT
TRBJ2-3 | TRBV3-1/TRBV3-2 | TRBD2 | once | CASSQAASGYTDTQYF | TGTGCCAGCAGCCAAGCGGCTAGCGGATACACAGATACGCAGTATTTT
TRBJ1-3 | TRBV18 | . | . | CASSPAPGGSGNTIYF | TGTGCCAGCTCACCGGCCCCGGGGGGCTCTGGAAACACCATATATTTT
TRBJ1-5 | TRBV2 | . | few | CASREPQVAGPQHF | TGTGCCAGCAGGGAACCTCAGGTGGCTGGGCCCCAGCATTTT
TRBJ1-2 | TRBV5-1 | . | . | CASSVSEAYGYTF | TGCGCCAGCAGCGTTTCAGAGGCCTATGGCTACACCTTC
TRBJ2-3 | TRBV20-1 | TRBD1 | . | CSGQGPDTQYF | TGCAGCGGACAGGGTCCAGATACGCAGTATTTT
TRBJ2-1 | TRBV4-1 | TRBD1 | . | CASSRGQGAGNEQFF | TGCGCCAGCAGCCGAGGACAGGGAGCTGGGAATGAGCAGTTCTTC
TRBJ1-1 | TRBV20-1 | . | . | CSAGSGTEAFF | TGCAGTGCTGGATCAGGCACTGAAGCTTTCTTT
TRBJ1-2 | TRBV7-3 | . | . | CASSYLGGHGYTF | TGTGCCAGCAGCTACTTGGGGGGACATGGCTACACCTTC
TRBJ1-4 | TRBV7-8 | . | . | CASSLGEGFNEKLFF | TGTGCCAGCAGCTTAGGGGAGGGGTTTAATGAAAAACTGTTTTTT
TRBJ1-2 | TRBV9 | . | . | CASSPSGGGYGYTF | TGTGCCAGCAGCCCCTCCGGGGGTGGGTATGGCTACACCTTC
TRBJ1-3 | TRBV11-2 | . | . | CASSSGTTGNTIYF | TGTGCCAGCAGCTCTGGGACTACAGGAAACACCATATATTTT
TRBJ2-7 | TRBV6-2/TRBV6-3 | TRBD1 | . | CASSYSSPGQGLLSYEQYF | TGTGCCAGCAGTTACTCGTCACCGGGACAGGGCCTCCTCTCCTACGAGCAGTACTTC
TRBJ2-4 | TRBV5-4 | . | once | CASSFITLGENIQYF | TGTGCCAGCAGCTTTATAACCTTGGGCGAAAACATTCAGTACTTC
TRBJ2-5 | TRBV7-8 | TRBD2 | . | CASSFLAGDEETQYF | TGTGCCAGCAGCTTCCTAGCGGGAGATGAGGAGACCCAGTACTTC
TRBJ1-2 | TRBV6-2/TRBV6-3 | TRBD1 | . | CASSYEGRNRGTKIYGYTF | TGTGCCAGCAGTTACGAGGGCAGAAACAGGGGCACAAAAATCTATGGCTACACCTTC
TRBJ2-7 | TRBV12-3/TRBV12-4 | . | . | CASSPGVEQYF | TGTGCCAGCAGCCCCGGGGTCGAGCAGTACTTC
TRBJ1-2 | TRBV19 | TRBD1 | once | CASSPQGAQGYTF | TGTGCCAGTAGTCCTCAGGGGGCGCAGGGCTACACCTTC
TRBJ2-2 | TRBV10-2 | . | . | CASRPNYLTGELFF | TGCGCCAGCAGGCCGAACTACCTCACCGGGGAGCTGTTTTTT
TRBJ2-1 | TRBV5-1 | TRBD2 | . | CASSLGTSGYHNEQFF | TGCGCCAGCAGTTTGGGGACTAGCGGATACCACAATGAGCAGTTCTTC
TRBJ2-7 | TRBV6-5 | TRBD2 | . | CASRRASGRVEQYF | TGTGCCAGCCGCCGGGCTAGCGGGAGGGTAGAGCAGTACTTC
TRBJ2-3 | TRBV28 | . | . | CASSPGGADTQYF | TGTGCCAGCAGTCCCGGCGGAGCGGATACGCAGTATTTT
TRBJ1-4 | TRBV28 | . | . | CASLLRQGLDEKLFF | TGTGCCAGCCTTTTGCGGCAGGGGTTGGATGAAAAACTGTTTTTT
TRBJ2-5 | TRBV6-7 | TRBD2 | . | CASSVGLAGEGTQYF | TGTGCCAGCAGTGTGGGACTAGCGGGGGAGGGAACCCAGTACTTC
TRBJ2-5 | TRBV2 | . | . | CASSVSGNPQETQYF | TGTGCCAGCAGTGTATCAGGGAATCCCCAAGAGACCCAGTACTTC
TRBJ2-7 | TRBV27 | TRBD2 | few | CASRLAGSYEQYF | TGTGCCAGCAGGCTAGCGGGCTCCTACGAGCAGTACTTC
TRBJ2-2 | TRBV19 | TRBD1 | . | CASSTQGSTGELFF | TGTGCCAGTAGCACACAGGGGAGCACCGGGGAGCTGTTTTTT